The text below deals with one TCR beta chain. These data belong to a study of T-cell reconstitution after alpha-beta-depleted transplantation in children. Germline V gene sequence: CDR1 DFQATT, CDR2 SNEGSKA (reference sequence). The V end lost 7 bases, the J end lost 3 bases, and 10 bases lay between the germline ends. The CDR3 has 11 residues. As it was prepared, the TCRbeta library received unique molecular identifiers. TCRdb itself ran the PCR reads through MiXCR, one entry per CDR3 protein. The top ten clones hold approximately 5% of a sample with about 830,000 distinct CDR3 sequences, 16% of them seen once.

This sample comprised PBMCs, mostly from graft donor cells, obtained 360 days after TCRalphabeta/CD19-depleted stem cell transplant. The TCR was taken from a male patient younger than 18 who had a stem cell transplant for acute lymphoblastic leukemia, so the T cells may come from the graft donor. V is TRBV20-1 and J is TRBJ2-7; D possibly corresponds to TRBD1 (6 bases). As DNA, the CDR3 is TGCAGTGTTAGGGGGAACTACGAGCAGTACTTC. Encoded protein: CSVRGNYEQYF.